This T cell receptor (beta chain) appears in the sequencing data of a study of cytomegalovirus exposure and HLA in healthy donors. Germline CDR1 is SEHNR and CDR2 is FQNEAQ (reference sequence). The CDR3 is made up of 11 amino acids. V lost 4 bases to trimming and J lost 11 bases, with 11 bases between them. Sequenced by immunoSEQ multiplex PCR; TCRdb stores in-frame clones only, minus some. The sample lists roughly 140,000 clones; around 84% were seen once. The chain uses TRBV7-9 and TRBJ1-1, with a tentative D call TRBD1 (5 bases). The clonotype was recovered from a man aged 18-30 years in good health and CMV-seropositive. Sequenced input: PBMCs. In DNA, the CDR3 is TGTGCCAGCAGCTCCCTCGGGGGGGCTTTCTTT. Amino acids: CASSSLGGAFF.